Below, 9 T cell receptor beta chains from the same sample are listed, as sequenced in a study of T cells in Graves' hyperthyroidism and ophthalmopathy. Regions amplified from RNA transcripts were the TCR beta CDR3 regions. Carried out on the TCR CDR3, a first-round RT-PCR used the HTBI primer set. TCRdb itself ran the multiplex PCR reads through MiXCR, one entry per CDR3 protein. There are approximately 370,000 distinct CDR3 sequences in the sample; just under 15% occur only once, and 30% to 35% lies in the top ten. The material sequenced was blood. The receptors derive from a woman aged 30 to 39 with Graves' hyperthyroidism.

This clonotype was observed a few times. This chain joins TRBV5-1 and TRBJ2-7, with D unclear. The CDR3 has 15 residues. Germline V CDR1 and CDR2: SGHRS, YFSETQ. The V end lost 0 bases, the J end lost 3 bases, and 13 bases lay between the germline ends. CDR3 loop: CASSLAEIGIYEQYF. DNA of the CDR3: TGCGCCAGCAGCTTGGCCGAAATAGGGATCTACGAGCAGTACTTC.

This clonotype was counted many times. This chain connects TRBV5-1 to TRBJ2-7; D is ambiguous. This CDR3 has 14 amino acids. V lost 4 bases and J lost 5, with 16 bases in between. Germline-derived CDR1 and CDR2 are SGHRS and YFSETQ. The CDR3 loop reads CASSPRSGADEQYF. The DNA of the CDR3 is TGCGCCAGCAGCCCGAGGTCGGGCGCGGACGAGCAGTACTTC.

In its sample, this clonotype was seen a few times. The DNA for the CDR3 is TGTGCCAGCAGTTACCTCACGGGACTGCCCTACGAGCAGTACTTC. This sequence encodes CASSYLTGLPYEQYF. The chain combines TRBV6-2 or TRBV6-3 with TRBJ2-7, with D perhaps matching TRBD2 (6 bases). Trimming took off 2 bases at V and 2 bases at J, with 13 bases between the two ends. There are 15 residues in the CDR3. Germline values: CDR1 MNHEY, CDR2 SVGEGT.

This chain joins TRBV6-5 and TRBJ1-3; possibly TRBD1 for D (5 bases). The ends were cut back, 7 bases at V and 0 bases at J, with 13 bases in the middle. Looked up from germline, CDR1 is MNHEY and CDR2 is SVGAGI. The CDR3 has 15 residues. The CDR3 nucleotides are TGTGCCAGCAACTCGGGACTGCACTCTGGAAACACCATATATTTT. Its protein is CASNSGLHSGNTIYF.

On this clonotype itself: This may be a read error, as it is one base from a much larger clone. The chain employs TRBV9 and TRBJ2-5; D is perhaps TRBD1 (5 bases). The CDR3 totals 14 residues. Germline V CDR1 and CDR2: SGDLS, YYNGEE. The CDR3 DNA follows: TGTGCCAGCAGCAAGGGCAGGGTCCAAGAGACCCGGTACTTC. Translation: CASSKGRVQETRYF.

In its sample, this clonotype was seen many times. The chain recombines TRBV28 with TRBJ2-7; the match to TRBD1 covers 11 bases. This CDR3 region has 17 residues. CDR1 and CDR2 (germline): MDHEN, SYDVKM. V gave up 6 bases and J gave up 7 bases; unmatched junction bases: 17. The CDR3 region is CASSPPGTGGLLREQYF. Here the CDR3 DNA reads TGTGCCAGCAGCCCACCCGGGACAGGGGGATTACTACGGGAGCAGTACTTC.

This clonotype was seen at least ten times. The J gene is TRBJ2-1, the V gene TRBV10-3; 12 bases agree with TRBD2. From germline, CDR1 is ENHRY and CDR2 SYGVKD. The CDR3 spans 15 residues. Trimming at V came to 1 base and at J to 9 bases, leaving 4 bases not matched to a gene. CDR3 in DNA: TGTGCCATCAGTGAGTGGACTAGCGGGACCCGTGAGCAGTTCTTC. Translated, it gives CAISEWTSGTREQFF.

In this sample, this clonotype turned up many times. The chain's CDR3 is CASSLGLASDNEQFF. DNA of the CDR3: TGTGCCAGCAGCCTAGGTTTGGCGAGCGACAATGAGCAGTTCTTC. V is TRBV11-2 and J is TRBJ2-1; D is uncertain. The germline gives CDR1 SGHAT, CDR2 FQNNGV. CDR3 length equals 15 residues. V was clipped by 5 bases and J by 5 bases, with 16 bases between them. The full variable domain, its missing parts supplied by reference TRBV11-2 and TRBJ2-1, is EAGVAQSPRYKIIEKRQSVAFWCNPISGHATLYWYQQILGQGPKLLIQFQNNGVVDDSQLPKDRFSAERLKGVDSTLKIQPAKLEDSAVYLCASSLGLASDNEQFFGPGTRLTVL.

J is TRBJ2-3 and V is TRBV15; TRBD2 matches 8 bases. V lost 0 bases to trimming and J lost 7 bases; unmatched junction nucleotides: 3. Per germline, CDR1 LNHNV and CDR2 YYDKDF (reference sequence). The CDR3 runs to 14 residues. CDR3 sequence (DNA): TGTGCCACCAGCAGAGACACTAGCGGATATACGCAGTATTTT. This codes for CATSRDTSGYTQYF.